The 2 T cell receptor beta chains given below trace back to one sample, sequenced in a study of early T cells in non-severe SARS-CoV-2 infection. From the 5' RACE reads, TCRdb called clonotypes with MiXCR, one entry per CDR3 protein. The table has 85,000 to 100,000 distinct CDR3 sequences, approximately 15% seen once. Sequencing used whole blood. All receptors derive from an adult who was a healthcare worker with PCR-confirmed SARS-CoV-2 infection or an uninfected control (not recorded which).

The rearrangement joins TRBV9 to TRBJ2-3, with TRBD1 as a possible D gene (7 bases). CDR3 length equals 16 residues. With 0 bases removed from V and 4 bases from J, the gap between germline ends came to 15 bases. From germline, CDR1 is SGDLS and CDR2 YYNGEE. In nucleotides, the CDR3 is TGTGCCAGCAGCGTAGTTGCAGGGGGGCCCTCAGATACGCAGTATTTT. Its protein is CASSVVAGGPSDTQYF.

This clonotype was counted at least ten times. This sequence joins TRBV7-7 and TRBJ2-2, with D tentatively TRBD1 (6 bases). The V gene lost 5 bases and the J gene lost 6 bases, with 16 bases spanning the gap. There are 15 residues in the CDR3. Germline V gene data show CDR1 as SSHAT and CDR2 as FNYEAQ (reference sequence). As DNA, the CDR3 is TGTGCCAGCAGCGCCTCGGACAGACTTGCCGGGGAGCTGTTTTTT. It is translated as CASSASDRLAGELFF.